This TCR beta chain was retrieved from a study of T cells in Graves' hyperthyroidism and ophthalmopathy. The study, taken as a whole, reports: Most thyroid-expanded clonotypes above 0.001 were also found in blood.

Amplified TCR beta CDR3 regions came from RNA transcripts. First-round RT-PCR of the TCR CDR3 relied on the HTBI primer set. One entry per CDR3 protein, called by TCRdb with MiXCR from the multiplex PCR reads. The sample shows 600,000 to 650,000 distinct CDR3 sequences, 20% to 25% of them seen only once. This clonotype was counted only a few times. Its antigen is undetermined. Germline V lookup: CDR1 LGHDT, CDR2 YNNKEL (reference sequence). V was clipped by 0 bases and J by 7 bases, with 7 bases between them. This CDR3 spans 13 amino acids. This receptor was identified in a man younger than 45 with Graves' ophthalmopathy. Specimen: blood. V and J are TRBV3-1 and TRBJ2-1; D uncertain. This CDR3 is CASSQDLWNEQFF. The CDR3 bases are TGTGCCAGCAGCCAAGATCTTTGGAATGAGCAGTTCTTC.